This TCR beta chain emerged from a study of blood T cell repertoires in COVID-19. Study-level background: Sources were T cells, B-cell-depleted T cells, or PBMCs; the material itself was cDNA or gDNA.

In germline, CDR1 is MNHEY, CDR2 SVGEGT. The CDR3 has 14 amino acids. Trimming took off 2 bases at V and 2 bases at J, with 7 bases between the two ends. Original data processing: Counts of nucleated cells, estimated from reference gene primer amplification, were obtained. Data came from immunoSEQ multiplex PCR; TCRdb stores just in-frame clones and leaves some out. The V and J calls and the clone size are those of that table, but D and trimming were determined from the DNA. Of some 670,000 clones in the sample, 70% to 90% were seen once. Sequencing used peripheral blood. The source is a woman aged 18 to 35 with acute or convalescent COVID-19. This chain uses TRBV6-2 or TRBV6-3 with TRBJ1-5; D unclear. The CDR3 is CASSYLSGNQPQHF. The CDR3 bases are TGTGCCAGCAGTTACCTGTCAGGCAATCAGCCCCAGCATTTT.